This TCR beta chain emerged from a study of cytomegalovirus exposure and HLA in healthy donors. Whole-study findings and limits: Researchers catalogued around 150 TCR beta chains as cytomegalovirus-associated.

As to this clone: What it binds is unknown.

Per the germline V gene, CDR1 is GTSNPN and CDR2 is SVGIG (reference sequence). V was pared by 2 bases and J by 4 bases, with 11 bases between. The CDR3 runs to 13 residues. PCR employed 60 Vbeta and 13 Jbeta primers. As processed by the authors: The count from a later analysis was 79 million or so unique TCR beta chains, some 10 million of them shared. Assay: immunoSEQ multiplex PCR; the TCRdb copy retains only in-frame clones and omits some. The V and J calls and clone size are taken from that table; D and trimming were inferred from the DNA. The sample yields 95,000 to 150,000 clones, 75% to 90% seen once.

The sequencing input was PBMCs. The receptor comes from a man aged 30 to 45 in good health and CMV-seronegative. The J gene is TRBJ1-2, the V gene TRBV30, with a tentative D call TRBD1 (6 bases). The CDR3 sequence: CAWSTGISYGYTF. For the CDR3, the DNA is TGTGCCTGGAGTACAGGGATATCCTATGGCTACACCTTC.